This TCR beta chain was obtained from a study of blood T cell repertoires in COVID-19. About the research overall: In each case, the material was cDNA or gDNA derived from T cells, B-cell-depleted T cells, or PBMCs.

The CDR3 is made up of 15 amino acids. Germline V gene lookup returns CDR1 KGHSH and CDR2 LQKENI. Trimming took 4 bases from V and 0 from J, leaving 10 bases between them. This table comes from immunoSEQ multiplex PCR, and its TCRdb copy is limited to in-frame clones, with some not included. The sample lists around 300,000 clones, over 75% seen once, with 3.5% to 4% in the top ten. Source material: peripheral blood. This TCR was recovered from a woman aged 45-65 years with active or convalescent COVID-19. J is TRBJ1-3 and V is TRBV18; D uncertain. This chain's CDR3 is CASSQGGYSGNTIYF. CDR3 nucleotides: TGTGCCAGCTCACAGGGAGGGTACTCTGGAAACACCATATATTTT.